This T cell receptor beta chain was captured in a study of shared clonotypes between healthy human individuals. Note on this clone: The antigen remains undetermined.

Study-level results: Naive CD4 clonotypes were shared across several donors at 4% to 5%. In contrast to clonotypes shared by all four donors, non-shared clonotypes had lower generation probabilities. Investigators expected sequencing depth to affect clonotype sharing among donors.

Deletions cut 3 bases from V and 4 bases from J, with 13 bases between. The CDR3 is made up of 15 amino acids. From germline, CDR1 is KGHSH and CDR2 LQKENI. Once extracted for a subset, genomic DNA was divided evenly among several immunoSEQ plates. Clones were sequenced by immunoSEQ multiplex PCR, and TCRdb holds only the in-frame ones, with some missing. In the table there are millions of clones, over 90% of which are singletons. The sequenced sample was naive CD4+ T cells from PBMCs. Subset reported: CD45RA+ positively selected. The chain employs TRBV18 and TRBJ1-5; D is perhaps TRBD1 (6 bases). The receptor's source is a man between 18 and 35 years old in good health. Some clones in this sample may be carry-over from other donors' samples. CDR3 DNA: TGTGCCAGCTCACCGGAACAGGGAAATAATCAGCCCCAGCATTTT. Its protein is CASSPEQGNNQPQHF.